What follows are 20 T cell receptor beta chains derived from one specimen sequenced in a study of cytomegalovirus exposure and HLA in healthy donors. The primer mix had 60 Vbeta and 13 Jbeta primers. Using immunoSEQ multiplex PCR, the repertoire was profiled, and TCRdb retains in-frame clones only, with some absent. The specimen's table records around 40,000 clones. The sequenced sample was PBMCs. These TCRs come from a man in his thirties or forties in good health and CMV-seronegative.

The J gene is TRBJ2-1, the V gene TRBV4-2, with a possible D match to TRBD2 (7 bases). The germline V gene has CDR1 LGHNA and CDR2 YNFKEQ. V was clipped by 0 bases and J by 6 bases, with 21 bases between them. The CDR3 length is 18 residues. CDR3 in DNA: TGTGCCAGCAGCCAAGATCACAGTAGTACTCGGGGGGCCAATGAGCAGTTCTTC. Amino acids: CASSQDHSSTRGANEQFF.

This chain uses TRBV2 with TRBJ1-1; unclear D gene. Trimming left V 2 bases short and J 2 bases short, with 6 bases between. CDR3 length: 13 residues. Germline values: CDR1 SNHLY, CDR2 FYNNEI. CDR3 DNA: TGTGCCAGCAGTGAAACTCCTAACACTGAAGCTTTCTTT. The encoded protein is CASSETPNTEAFF.

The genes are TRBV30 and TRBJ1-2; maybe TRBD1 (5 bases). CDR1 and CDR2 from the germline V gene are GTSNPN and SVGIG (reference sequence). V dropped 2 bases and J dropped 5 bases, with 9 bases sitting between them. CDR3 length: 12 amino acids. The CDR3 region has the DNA TGTGCCTGGAGTTGGCAGGGTTATGGCTACACCTTC. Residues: CAWSWQGYGYTF.

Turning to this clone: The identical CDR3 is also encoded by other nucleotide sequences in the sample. This CDR3 reads CASSYSRGTEAFF. In DNA, the CDR3 is TGTGCCAGCAGTTACTCACGAGGGACTGAAGCTTTCTTT. The chain links TRBV6-5 to TRBJ1-1; D not resolved. The CDR3 spans 13 residues. V was cut by 0 bases and J by 5 bases, with 7 bases left in between. Germline V gene sequence: CDR1 MNHEY, CDR2 SVGAGI.

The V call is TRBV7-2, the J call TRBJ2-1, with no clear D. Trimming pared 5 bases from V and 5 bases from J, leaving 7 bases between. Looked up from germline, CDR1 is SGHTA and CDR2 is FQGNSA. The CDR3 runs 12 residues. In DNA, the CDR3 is TGTGCCAGCAGCCACCGCGACAATGAGCAGTTCTTC. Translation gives CASSHRDNEQFF.

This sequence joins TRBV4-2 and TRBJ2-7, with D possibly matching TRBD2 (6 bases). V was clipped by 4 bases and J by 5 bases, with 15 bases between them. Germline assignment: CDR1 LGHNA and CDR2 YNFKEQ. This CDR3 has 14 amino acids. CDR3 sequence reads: CASSPLTSTHEQYF. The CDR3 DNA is TGTGCCAGCAGCCCCCTGACTAGTACCCACGAGCAGTACTTC.

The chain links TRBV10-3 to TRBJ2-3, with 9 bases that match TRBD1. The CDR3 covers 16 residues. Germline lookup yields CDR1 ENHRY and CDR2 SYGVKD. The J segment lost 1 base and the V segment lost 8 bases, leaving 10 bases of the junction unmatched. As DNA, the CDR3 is TGTGCCATCGGGACAGGGAGATCCCTGGGCACAGATACGCAGTATTTT. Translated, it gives CAIGTGRSLGTDTQYF.

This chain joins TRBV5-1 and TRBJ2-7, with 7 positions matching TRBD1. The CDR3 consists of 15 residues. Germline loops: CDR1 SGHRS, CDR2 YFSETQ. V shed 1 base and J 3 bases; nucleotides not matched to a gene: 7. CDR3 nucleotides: TGCGCCAGCAGCTTGACAGGGGCCCCCCTCTACGAGCAGTACTTC. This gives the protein CASSLTGAPLYEQYF.

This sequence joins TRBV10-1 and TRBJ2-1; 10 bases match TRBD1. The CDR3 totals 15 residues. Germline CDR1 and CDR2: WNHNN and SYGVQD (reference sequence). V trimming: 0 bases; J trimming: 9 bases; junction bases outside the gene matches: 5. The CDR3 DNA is TGCGCCAGCAGTGAGTCCGGGACAGGGGCGTTTGAGCAGTTCTTC. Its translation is CASSESGTGAFEQFF.

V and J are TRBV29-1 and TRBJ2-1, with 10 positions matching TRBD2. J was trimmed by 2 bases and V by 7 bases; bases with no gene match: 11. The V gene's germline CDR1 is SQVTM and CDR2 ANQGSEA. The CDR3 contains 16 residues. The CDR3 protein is CSGLPPGLAPYNEQFF. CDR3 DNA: TGCAGCGGCTTACCCCCGGGACTAGCGCCCTACAATGAGCAGTTCTTC.

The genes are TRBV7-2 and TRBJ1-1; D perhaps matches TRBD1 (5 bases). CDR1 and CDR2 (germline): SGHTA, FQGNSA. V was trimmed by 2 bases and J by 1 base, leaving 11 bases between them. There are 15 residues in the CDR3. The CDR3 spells CASSLSSRANTEAFF. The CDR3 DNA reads TGTGCCAGCAGCTTATCCAGCAGGGCGAACACTGAAGCTTTCTTT.

DNA for the CDR3: TGTGCCAGCAGCGTAGACGGAGTAAGCACAGATACGCAGTATTTT. Amino acids: CASSVDGVSTDTQYF. V usage is TRBV9 and J usage is TRBJ2-3, with no clear D. The CDR3 is 15 amino acids. Germline loops: CDR1 SGDLS, CDR2 YYNGEE. The V end was cut by 0 bases, the J end by 0 bases, with 8 bases between.

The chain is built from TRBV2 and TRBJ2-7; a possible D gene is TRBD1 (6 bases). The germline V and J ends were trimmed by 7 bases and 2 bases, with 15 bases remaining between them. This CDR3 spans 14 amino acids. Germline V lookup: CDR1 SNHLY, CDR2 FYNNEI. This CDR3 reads CASMGQGWTYEQYF. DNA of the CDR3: TGTGCCAGCATGGGCCAGGGGTGGACCTACGAGCAGTACTTC.

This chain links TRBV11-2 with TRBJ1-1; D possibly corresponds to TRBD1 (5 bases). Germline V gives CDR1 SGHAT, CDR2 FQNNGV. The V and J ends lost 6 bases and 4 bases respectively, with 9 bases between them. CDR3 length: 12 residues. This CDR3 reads CASSQGITEAFF. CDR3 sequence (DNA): TGTGCCAGCAGTCAGGGTATCACTGAAGCTTTCTTT.

The CDR3 here is CSVEEGGKTDTQYF. CDR3 nucleotide sequence: TGCAGCGTTGAAGAAGGAGGGAAAACAGATACGCAGTATTTT. The chain carries TRBV29-1 and TRBJ2-3; a weak D match, TRBD2 (6 bases). Germline-derived CDR1 and CDR2 are SQVTM and ANQGSEA. Trimming removed 0 bases at V and 3 bases at J, with 10 bases between. This CDR3 has 14 amino acids.

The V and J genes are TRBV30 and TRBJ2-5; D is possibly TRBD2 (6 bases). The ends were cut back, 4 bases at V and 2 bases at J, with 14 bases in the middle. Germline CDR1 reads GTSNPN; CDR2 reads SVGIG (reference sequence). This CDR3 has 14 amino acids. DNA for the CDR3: TGTGCCTGGATAGACTTCGGGGGTCAAGAGACCCAGTACTTC. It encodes CAWIDFGGQETQYF.

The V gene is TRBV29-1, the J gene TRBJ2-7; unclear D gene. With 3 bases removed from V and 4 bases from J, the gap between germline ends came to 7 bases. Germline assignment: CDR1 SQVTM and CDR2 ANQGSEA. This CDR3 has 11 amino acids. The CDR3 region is CSVEQAYEQYF. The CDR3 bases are TGCAGCGTTGAGCAGGCTTACGAGCAGTACTTC.

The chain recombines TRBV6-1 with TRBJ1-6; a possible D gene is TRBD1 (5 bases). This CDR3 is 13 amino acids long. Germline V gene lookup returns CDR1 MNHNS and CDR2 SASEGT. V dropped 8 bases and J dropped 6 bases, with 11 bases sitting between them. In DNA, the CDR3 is TGTGCCAGCCGACAGAGCCCTAATTCACCCCTCCACTTT. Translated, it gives CASRQSPNSPLHF.

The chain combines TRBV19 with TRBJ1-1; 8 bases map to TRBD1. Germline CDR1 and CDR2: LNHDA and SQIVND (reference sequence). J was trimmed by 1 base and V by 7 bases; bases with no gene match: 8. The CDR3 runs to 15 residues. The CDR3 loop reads CASTQAGGPNTEAFF. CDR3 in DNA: TGTGCCAGTACCCAAGCAGGGGGCCCGAACACTGAAGCTTTCTTT.

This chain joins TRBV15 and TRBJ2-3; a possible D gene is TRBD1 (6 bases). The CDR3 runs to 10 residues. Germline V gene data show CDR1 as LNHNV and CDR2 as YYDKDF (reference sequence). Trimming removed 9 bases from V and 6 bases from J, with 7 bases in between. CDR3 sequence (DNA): TGTGCCACGGGGGCCGATACGCAGTATTTT. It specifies CATGADTQYF. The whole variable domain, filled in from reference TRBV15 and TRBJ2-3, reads DAMVIQNPRYQVTQFGKPVTLSCSQTLNHNVMYWYQQKSSQAPKLLFHYYDKDFNNEADTPDNFQSRRPNTSFCFLDIRSPGLGDTAMYLCATGADTQYFGPGTRLTVL.